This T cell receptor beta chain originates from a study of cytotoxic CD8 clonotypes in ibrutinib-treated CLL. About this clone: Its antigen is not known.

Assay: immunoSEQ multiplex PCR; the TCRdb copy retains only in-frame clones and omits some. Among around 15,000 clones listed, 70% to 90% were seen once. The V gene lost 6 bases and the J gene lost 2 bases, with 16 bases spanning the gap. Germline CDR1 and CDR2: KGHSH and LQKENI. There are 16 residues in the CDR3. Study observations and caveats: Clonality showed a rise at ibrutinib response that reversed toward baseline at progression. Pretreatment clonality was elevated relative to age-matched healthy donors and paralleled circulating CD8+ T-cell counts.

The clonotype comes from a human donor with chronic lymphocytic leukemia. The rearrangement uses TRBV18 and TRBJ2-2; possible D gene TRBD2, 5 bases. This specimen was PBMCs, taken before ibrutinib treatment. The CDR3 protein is CASSEENPINTGELFF. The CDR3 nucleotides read TGTGCCAGCTCGGAGGAGAATCCAATAAACACCGGGGAGCTGTTTTTT.